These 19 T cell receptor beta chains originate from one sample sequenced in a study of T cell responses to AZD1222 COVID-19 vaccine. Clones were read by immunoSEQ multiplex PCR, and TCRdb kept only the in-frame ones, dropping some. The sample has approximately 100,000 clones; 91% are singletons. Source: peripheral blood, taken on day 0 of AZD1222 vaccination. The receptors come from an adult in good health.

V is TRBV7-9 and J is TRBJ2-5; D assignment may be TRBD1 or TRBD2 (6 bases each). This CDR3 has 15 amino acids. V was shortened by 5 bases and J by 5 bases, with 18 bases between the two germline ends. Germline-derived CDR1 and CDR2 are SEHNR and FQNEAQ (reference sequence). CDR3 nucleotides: TGTGCCAGCAGCCCAGTTCGGGGGCGAGGTGAGACCCAGTACTTC. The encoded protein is CASSPVRGRGETQYF.

CDR3 coding DNA: TGTGCCAGCTCACCATGGGGAGCAGCGGCCCAAGAGACCCAGTACTTC. Encoded protein: CASSPWGAAAQETQYF. The V and J genes are TRBV18 and TRBJ2-5; D is possibly TRBD2 (5 bases). Trimming cost V 2 bases and J 1 base, with 14 bases left between them. Looked up from germline, CDR1 is KGHSH and CDR2 is LQKENI. The CDR3 loop spans 16 amino acids. The full variable domain, rest sourced from reference TRBV18 and TRBJ2-5, is NAGVMQNPRHLVRRRGQEARLRCSPMKGHSHVYWYRQLPEEGLKFMVYLQKENIIDESGMPKERFSAEFPKEGPSILRIQQVVRGDSAAYFCASSPWGAAAQETQYFGPGTRLLVL.

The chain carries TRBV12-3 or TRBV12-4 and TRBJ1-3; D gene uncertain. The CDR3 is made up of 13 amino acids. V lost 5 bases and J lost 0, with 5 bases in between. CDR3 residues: CASSRLSGNTIYF. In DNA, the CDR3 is TGTGCCAGCAGTCGCCTCTCTGGAAACACCATATATTTT.

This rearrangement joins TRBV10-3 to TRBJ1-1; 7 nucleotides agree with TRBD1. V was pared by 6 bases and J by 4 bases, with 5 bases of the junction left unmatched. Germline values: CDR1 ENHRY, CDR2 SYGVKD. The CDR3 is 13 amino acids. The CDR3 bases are TGTGCCATCAGGGGGGCAGGGGGCACTGAAGCTTTCTTT. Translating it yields CAIRGAGGTEAFF.

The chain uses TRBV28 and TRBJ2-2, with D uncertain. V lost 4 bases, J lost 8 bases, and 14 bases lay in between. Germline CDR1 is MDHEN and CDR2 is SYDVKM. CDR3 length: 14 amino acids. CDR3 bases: TGTGCCAGCAGTTCCCGTTCGGGTGCTGGGGAGCTGTTTTTT. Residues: CASSSRSGAGELFF. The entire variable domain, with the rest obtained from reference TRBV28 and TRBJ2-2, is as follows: DVKVTQSSRYLVKRTGEKVFLECVQDMDHENMFWYRQDPGLGLRLIYFSYDVKMKEKGDIPEGYSVSREKKERFSLILESASTNQTSMYLCASSSRSGAGELFFGEGSRLTVL.

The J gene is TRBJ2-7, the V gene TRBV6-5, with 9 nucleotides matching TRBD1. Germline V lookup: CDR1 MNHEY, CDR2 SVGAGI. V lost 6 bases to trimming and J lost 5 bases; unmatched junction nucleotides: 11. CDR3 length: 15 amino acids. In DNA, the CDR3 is TGTGCCAGCAGCCTAACGACAGGGGGGACAAACGAGCAGTACTTC. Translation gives CASSLTTGGTNEQYF.

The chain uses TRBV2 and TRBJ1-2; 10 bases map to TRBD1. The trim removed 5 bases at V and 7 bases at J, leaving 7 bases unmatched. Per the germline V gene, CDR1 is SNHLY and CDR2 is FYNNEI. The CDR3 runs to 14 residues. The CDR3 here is CASSTGTGVFGYTF. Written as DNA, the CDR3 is TGTGCCAGCAGTACCGGGACAGGGGTTTTTGGCTACACCTTC.

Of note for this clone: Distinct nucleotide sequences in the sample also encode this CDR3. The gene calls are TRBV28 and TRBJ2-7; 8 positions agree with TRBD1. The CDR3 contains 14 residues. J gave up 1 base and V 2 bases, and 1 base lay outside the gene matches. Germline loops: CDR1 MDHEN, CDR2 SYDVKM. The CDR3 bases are TGTGCCAGCAGTTTAACAGGGGGGTCCTACGAGCAGTACTTC. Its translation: CASSLTGGSYEQYF.

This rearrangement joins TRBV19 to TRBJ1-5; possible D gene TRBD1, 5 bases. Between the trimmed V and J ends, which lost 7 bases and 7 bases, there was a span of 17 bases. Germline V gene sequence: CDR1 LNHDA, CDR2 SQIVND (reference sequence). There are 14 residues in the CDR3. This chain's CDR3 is CASTPGAETQPQHF. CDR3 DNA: TGTGCCAGTACCCCCGGGGCAGAAACCCAGCCCCAGCATTTT.

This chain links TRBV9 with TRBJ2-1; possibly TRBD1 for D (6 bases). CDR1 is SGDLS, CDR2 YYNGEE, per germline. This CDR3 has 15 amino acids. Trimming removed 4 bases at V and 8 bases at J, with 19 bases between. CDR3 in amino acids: CASSPQGSTGYEQFF. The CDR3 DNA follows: TGTGCCAGCAGCCCGCAGGGCAGCACAGGGTATGAGCAGTTCTTC.

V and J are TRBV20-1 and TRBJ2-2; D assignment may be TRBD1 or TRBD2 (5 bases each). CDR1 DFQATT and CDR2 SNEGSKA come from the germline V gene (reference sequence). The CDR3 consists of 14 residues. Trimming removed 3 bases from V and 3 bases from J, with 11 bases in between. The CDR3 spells CSASSGAYTGELFF. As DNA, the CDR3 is TGCAGTGCTAGTTCCGGGGCCTACACCGGGGAGCTGTTTTTT.

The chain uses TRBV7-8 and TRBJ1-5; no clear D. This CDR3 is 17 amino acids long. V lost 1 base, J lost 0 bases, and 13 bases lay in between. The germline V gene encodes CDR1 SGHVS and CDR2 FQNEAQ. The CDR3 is CASSLVSGRFSNQPQHF. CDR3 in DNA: TGTGCCAGCAGCTTAGTATCGGGTCGCTTTAGCAATCAGCCCCAGCATTTT.

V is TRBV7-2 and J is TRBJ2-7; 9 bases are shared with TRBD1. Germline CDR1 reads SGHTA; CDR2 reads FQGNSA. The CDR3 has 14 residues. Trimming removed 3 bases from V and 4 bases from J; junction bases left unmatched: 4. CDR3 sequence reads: CASSFGTGMYEQYF. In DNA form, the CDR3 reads TGTGCCAGCAGCTTCGGGACAGGGATGTACGAGCAGTACTTC.

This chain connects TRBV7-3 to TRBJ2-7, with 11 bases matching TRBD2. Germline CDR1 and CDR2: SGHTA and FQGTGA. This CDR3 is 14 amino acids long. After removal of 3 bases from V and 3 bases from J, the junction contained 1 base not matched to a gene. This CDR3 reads CASSFLAGGYEQYF. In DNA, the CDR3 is TGTGCCAGCAGCTTCCTAGCGGGGGGCTACGAGCAGTACTTC.

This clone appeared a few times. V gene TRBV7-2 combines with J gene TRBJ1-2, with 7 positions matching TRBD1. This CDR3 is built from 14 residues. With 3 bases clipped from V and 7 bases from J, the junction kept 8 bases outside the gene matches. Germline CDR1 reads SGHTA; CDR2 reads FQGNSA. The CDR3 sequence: CASSFFGTARGYTF. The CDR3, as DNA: TGTGCCAGCAGCTTCTTCGGGACAGCTCGTGGCTACACCTTC.

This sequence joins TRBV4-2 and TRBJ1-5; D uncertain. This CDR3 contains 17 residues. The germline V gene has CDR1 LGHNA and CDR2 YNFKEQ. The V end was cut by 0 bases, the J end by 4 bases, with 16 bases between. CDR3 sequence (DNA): TGTGCCAGCAGCCAAGACGGCGCGTCTGGGAAAAATCAGCCCCAGCATTTT. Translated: CASSQDGASGKNQPQHF.

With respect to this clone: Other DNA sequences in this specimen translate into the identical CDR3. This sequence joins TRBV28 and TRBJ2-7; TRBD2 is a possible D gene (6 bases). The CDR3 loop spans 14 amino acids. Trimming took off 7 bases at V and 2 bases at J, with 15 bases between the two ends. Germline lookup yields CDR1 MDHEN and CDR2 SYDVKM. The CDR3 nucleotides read TGTGCCAGCAACTCCGGGACGGGGGCCTACGAGCAGTACTTC. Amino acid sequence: CASNSGTGAYEQYF.

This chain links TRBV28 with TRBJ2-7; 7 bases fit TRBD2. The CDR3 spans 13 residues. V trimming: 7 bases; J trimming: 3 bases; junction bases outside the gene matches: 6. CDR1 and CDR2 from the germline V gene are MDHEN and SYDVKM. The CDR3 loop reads CASIRGGSYEQYF. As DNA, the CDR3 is TGTGCCAGCATTAGAGGCGGGAGCTACGAGCAGTACTTC.

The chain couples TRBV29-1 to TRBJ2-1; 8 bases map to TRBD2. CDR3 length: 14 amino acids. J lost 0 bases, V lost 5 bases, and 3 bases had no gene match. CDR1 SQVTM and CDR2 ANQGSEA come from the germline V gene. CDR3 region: CSVYGGGSYNEQFF. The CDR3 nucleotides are TGCAGCGTTTACGGGGGGGGCTCCTACAATGAGCAGTTCTTC.